A single sample is the source of the 16 T cell receptor beta chains below, sequenced in a study of cytomegalovirus exposure and HLA in healthy donors. The primer mix had 60 Vbeta and 13 Jbeta primers. Only in-frame clones appear in the TCRdb table, and some are missing; sequencing was by immunoSEQ multiplex PCR. Of about 140,000 clones listed, roughly four fifths are singletons. The sample consisted of PBMCs. All receptors derive from a man younger than 45 in good health and CMV-seropositive.

CDR3 in DNA: TGTGCCAGCTCATCCCTAGCGAACACCGGGGAGCTGTTTTTT. Encoded protein: CASSSLANTGELFF. The chain employs TRBV18 and TRBJ2-2; D not resolved. The germline V gene encodes CDR1 KGHSH and CDR2 LQKENI. This CDR3 spans 14 amino acids. V was clipped by 5 bases and J by 0 bases, with 7 bases between them.

The chain has TRBV7-2 and TRBJ1-1; 7 positions match TRBD1. Germline CDR1 and CDR2: SGHTA and FQGNSA. V dropped 1 base and J dropped 0; count of bases not matched to a gene: 2. The CDR3 loop spans 15 amino acids. Here the CDR3 DNA reads TGTGCCAGCAGCTTAGTAACAGGGGTGAACACTGAAGCTTTCTTT. Protein product: CASSLVTGVNTEAFF.

This chain uses TRBV5-4 with TRBJ2-3; TRBD1 aligns across 7 bases. This CDR3 has 17 residues. The germline gives CDR1 SGHNT, CDR2 YYREEE (reference sequence). The V gene end was trimmed by 6 bases and the J gene end by 0 bases; junction bases not matched to a gene: 13. CDR3 in amino acids: CASKLGGMAVSTDTQYF. CDR3 coding DNA: TGTGCCAGCAAACTAGGGGGCATGGCGGTTAGCACAGATACGCAGTATTTT.

The genes are TRBV18 and TRBJ2-3; D remains ambiguous. The germline gives CDR1 KGHSH, CDR2 LQKENI. With 4 bases removed from V and 4 bases from J, the gap between germline ends came to 12 bases. CDR3 length: 14 amino acids. CDR3 sequence: CASSQSPGPDTQYF. The CDR3 DNA is TGTGCCAGCTCACAGAGTCCAGGCCCAGATACGCAGTATTTT.

The rearrangement joins TRBV14 to TRBJ2-3, with a tentative D call TRBD1 (6 bases). The germline gives CDR1 SGHDN, CDR2 FVKESK. This CDR3 comprises 13 residues. V was clipped by 4 bases and J by 3 bases, with 8 bases between them. The CDR3 spells CASSLTGTDTQYF. CDR3 in DNA: TGTGCCAGCAGCCTTACAGGGACAGATACGCAGTATTTT. The whole variable domain, filled in from reference TRBV14 and TRBJ2-3, reads EAGVTQFPSHSVIEKGQTVTLRCDPISGHDNLYWYRRVMGKEIKFLLHFVKESKQDESGMPNNRFLAERTGGTYSTLKVQPAELEDSGVYFCASSLTGTDTQYFGPGTRLTVL.

The J gene is TRBJ1-2, the V gene TRBV18; D gene unclear. Germline loops: CDR1 KGHSH, CDR2 LQKENI. The CDR3 contains 18 residues. The germline V and J ends were trimmed by 2 bases and 4 bases, with 23 bases remaining between them. The CDR3 DNA reads TGTGCCAGCTCACCAGCCCCCGGGGAAGGGAACGGTATCTATGGCTACACCTTC. Amino acid sequence: CASSPAPGEGNGIYGYTF.

The chain employs TRBV5-1 and TRBJ2-2, with a tentative D call TRBD1 (5 bases). Trimming pared 1 base from V and 6 bases from J, leaving 13 bases between. From germline, CDR1 is SGHRS and CDR2 YFSETQ. This CDR3 is 15 amino acids long. The CDR3 nucleotides are TGCGCCAGCAGCTTGTGGGCCAGGGCTGCCGGGGAGCTGTTTTTT. It encodes CASSLWARAAGELFF.

This rearrangement joins TRBV5-1 to TRBJ2-1; TRBD2 agrees at 9 bases. The CDR3 extends over 15 amino acids. Germline CDR1 and CDR2: SGHRS and YFSETQ. The J segment lost 8 bases and the V segment lost 1 base, leaving 7 bases of the junction unmatched. Written as DNA, the CDR3 is TGCGCCAGCAGCTTGCGGCGGGGGGGCCAGCATGAGCAGTTCTTC. Translated: CASSLRRGGQHEQFF.

The CDR3 DNA follows: TGTGCCAGCAGCGTAAGTACTAGCACAGATACGCAGTATTTT. This encodes CASSVSTSTDTQYF. The rearrangement joins TRBV9 to TRBJ2-3; no reliable D call. There are 14 residues in the CDR3. V lost 1 base to trimming and J lost 0 bases, with 6 bases between them. Germline assignment: CDR1 SGDLS and CDR2 YYNGEE.

The rearrangement links TRBV5-1 to TRBJ2-1; D not certain. Trimming cost V 1 base and J 5 bases, with 16 bases left between them. Germline CDR1 SGHRS, CDR2 YFSETQ. The CDR3 is 16 residues long. The CDR3 bases are TGCGCCAGCAGCTTGCCCCTAGGTAAGCGTGACAATGAGCAGTTCTTC. Amino acid sequence: CASSLPLGKRDNEQFF. Variable domain in full (rest from reference TRBV5-1 and TRBJ2-1): KAGVTQTPRYLIKTRGQQVTLSCSPISGHRSVSWYQQTPGQGLQFLFEYFSETQRNKGNFPGRFSGRQFSNSRSEMNVSTLELGDSALYLCASSLPLGKRDNEQFFGPGTRLTVL.

This chain connects TRBV19 to TRBJ2-1; 7 nucleotides align to TRBD1. From germline, CDR1 is LNHDA and CDR2 SQIVND (reference sequence). J gave up 6 bases and V 3 bases, and 8 bases lay outside the gene matches. The CDR3 loop spans 15 amino acids. This chain's CDR3 is CASSIGQGVSNEQFF. The DNA of the CDR3 is TGTGCCAGTAGTATTGGGCAGGGGGTTAGCAATGAGCAGTTCTTC. Based on the CDR3 plus reference TRBV19 and TRBJ2-1, the full variable domain is DGGITQSPKYLFRKEGQNVTLSCEQNLNHDAMYWYRQDPGQGLRLIYYSQIVNDFQKGDIAEGYSVSREKKESFPLTVTSAQKNPTAFYLCASSIGQGVSNEQFFGPGTRLTVL.

This rearrangement joins TRBV28 to TRBJ1-1; TRBD1 matches 9 bases. This CDR3 comprises 14 residues. Trimming removed 8 bases from V and 6 bases from J; junction bases left unmatched: 10. The germline V gene has CDR1 MDHEN and CDR2 SYDVKM. The CDR3 region has the DNA TGTGCCAGCGGCCCCGGGACAGGGATATCTGAAGCTTTCTTT. As protein: CASGPGTGISEAFF.

This chain links TRBV19 with TRBJ1-6; 10 nucleotides agree with TRBD1. In germline, CDR1 is LNHDA, CDR2 SQIVND (reference sequence). The CDR3 sequence is 13 residues long. Losses at the gene ends were 8 bases for V and 8 bases for J; bases not matched to a gene: 3. CDR3 sequence reads: CASGDRGDSPLHF. For the CDR3, the DNA is TGTGCCAGTGGGGACAGGGGAGATTCACCCCTCCACTTT.

V and J are TRBV30 and TRBJ1-2; 8 bases match TRBD1. The CDR3 loop spans 12 amino acids. J lost 8 bases, V lost 2 bases, and 4 bases had no gene match. The germline gives CDR1 GTSNPN, CDR2 SVGIG (reference sequence). The CDR3 DNA is TGTGCCTGGAGTCAGGGGGCGCGGGGCTACACCTTC. It specifies CAWSQGARGYTF.

The chain uses TRBV11-3 and TRBJ2-1; TRBD1 aligns across 8 bases. From germline, CDR1 is SGHNT and CDR2 YENEEA. This CDR3 has 13 residues. J was trimmed by 6 bases and V by 5 bases; bases with no gene match: 3. The CDR3 DNA reads as TGTGCCAGCAGCGACACAGGGGGCAATGAGCAGTTCTTC. As protein: CASSDTGGNEQFF.

The chain has TRBV12-5 and TRBJ2-1, with 14 bases aligning to TRBD2. The CDR3 consists of 18 residues. The V gene's germline CDR1 is LGHNT and CDR2 FRNRAP. V dropped 3 bases and J dropped 4; count of bases not matched to a gene: 8. The CDR3 sequence is CASGFRGLAGVPYNEQFF. The CDR3 DNA reads TGTGCTAGTGGTTTCCGGGGACTAGCGGGAGTTCCGTACAATGAGCAGTTCTTC. Supplemented by reference TRBV12-5 and TRBJ2-1, the full variable domain reads DARVTQTPRHKVTEMGQEVTMRCQPILGHNTVFWYRQTMMQGLELLAYFRNRAPLDDSGMPKDRFSAEMPDATLATLKIQPSEPRDSAVYFCASGFRGLAGVPYNEQFFGPGTRLTVL.